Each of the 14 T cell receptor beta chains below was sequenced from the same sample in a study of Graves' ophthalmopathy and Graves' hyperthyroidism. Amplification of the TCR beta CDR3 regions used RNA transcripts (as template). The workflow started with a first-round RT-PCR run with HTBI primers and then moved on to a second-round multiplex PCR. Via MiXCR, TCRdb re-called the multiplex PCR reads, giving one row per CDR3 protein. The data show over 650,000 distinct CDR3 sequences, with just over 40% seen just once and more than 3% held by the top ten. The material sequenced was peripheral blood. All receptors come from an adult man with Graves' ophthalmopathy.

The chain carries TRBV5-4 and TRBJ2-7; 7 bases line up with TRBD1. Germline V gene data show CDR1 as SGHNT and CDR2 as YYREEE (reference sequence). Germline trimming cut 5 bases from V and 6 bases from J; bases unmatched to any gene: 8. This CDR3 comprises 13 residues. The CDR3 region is CASSLFPGGEQYF. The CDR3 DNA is TGTGCCAGCAGTTTATTCCCAGGGGGCGAGCAGTACTTC. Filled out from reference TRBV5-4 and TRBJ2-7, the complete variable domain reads ETGVTQSPTHLIKTRGQQVTLRCSSQSGHNTVSWYQQALGQGPQFIFQYYREEENGRGNFPPRFSGLQFPNYSSELNVNALELDDSALYLCASSLFPGGEQYFGPGTRLTVT.

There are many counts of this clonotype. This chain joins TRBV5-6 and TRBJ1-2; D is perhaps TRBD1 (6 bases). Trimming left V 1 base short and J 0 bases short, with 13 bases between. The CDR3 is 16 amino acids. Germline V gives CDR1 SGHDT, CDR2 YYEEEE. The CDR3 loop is CASSLQGTPPNYGYTF. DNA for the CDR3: TGTGCCAGCAGCTTGCAGGGGACACCTCCTAACTATGGCTACACCTTC.

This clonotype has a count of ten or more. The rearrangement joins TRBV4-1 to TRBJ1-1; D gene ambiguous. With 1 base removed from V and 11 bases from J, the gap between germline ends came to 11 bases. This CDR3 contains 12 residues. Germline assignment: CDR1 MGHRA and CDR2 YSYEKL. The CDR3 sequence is CASSQVGLGAFF. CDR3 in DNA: TGCGCCAGCAGCCAAGTCGGGCTTGGGGCTTTCTTT.

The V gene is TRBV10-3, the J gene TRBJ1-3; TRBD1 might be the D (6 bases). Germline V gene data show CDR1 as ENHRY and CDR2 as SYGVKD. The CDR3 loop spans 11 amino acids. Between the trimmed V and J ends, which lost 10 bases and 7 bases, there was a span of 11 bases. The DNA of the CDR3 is TGTGCCACGAAGGGGGGGAACACCATATATTTT. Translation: CATKGGNTIYF.

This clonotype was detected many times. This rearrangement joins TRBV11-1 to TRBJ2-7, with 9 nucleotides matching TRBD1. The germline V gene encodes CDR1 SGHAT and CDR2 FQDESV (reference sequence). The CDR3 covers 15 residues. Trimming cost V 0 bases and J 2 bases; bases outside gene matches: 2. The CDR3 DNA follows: TGTGCCAGCAGCTTAGCGCGGACAGGGGCCTACGAGCAGTACTTC. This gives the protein CASSLARTGAYEQYF.

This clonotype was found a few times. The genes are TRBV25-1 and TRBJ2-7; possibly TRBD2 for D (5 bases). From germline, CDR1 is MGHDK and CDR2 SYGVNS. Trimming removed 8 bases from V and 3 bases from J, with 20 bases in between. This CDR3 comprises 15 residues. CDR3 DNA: TGTGCCAGCGGCCCCGGAGGATCGATCCTCTACGAGCAGTACTTC. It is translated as CASGPGGSILYEQYF.

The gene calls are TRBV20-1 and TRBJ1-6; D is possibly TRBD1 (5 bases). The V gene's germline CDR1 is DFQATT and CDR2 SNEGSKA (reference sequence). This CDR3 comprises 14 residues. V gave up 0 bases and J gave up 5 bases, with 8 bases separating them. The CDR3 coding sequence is TGCAGTGCTAGAGAGGTCAGGGATAATTCACCCCTCCACTTT. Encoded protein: CSAREVRDNSPLHF.

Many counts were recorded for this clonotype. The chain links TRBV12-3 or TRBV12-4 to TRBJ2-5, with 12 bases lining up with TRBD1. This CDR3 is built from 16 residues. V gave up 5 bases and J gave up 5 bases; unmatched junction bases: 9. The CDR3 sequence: CASSGGQGAEGETQYF. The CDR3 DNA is TGTGCCAGCAGTGGGGGACAGGGGGCCGAGGGGGAGACCCAGTACTTC.

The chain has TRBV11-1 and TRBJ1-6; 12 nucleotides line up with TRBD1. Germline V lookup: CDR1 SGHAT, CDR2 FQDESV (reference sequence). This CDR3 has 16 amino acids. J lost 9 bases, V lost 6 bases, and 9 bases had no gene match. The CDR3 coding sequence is TGTGCCAGCAGTGTAGCCCCGGGACAGGGGGCTTCACCCCTCCACTTT. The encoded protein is CASSVAPGQGASPLHF.

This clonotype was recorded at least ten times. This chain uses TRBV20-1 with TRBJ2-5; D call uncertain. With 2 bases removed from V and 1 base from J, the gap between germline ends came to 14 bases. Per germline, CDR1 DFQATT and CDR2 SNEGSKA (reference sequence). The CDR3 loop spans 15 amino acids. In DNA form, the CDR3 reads TGCAGTGCTAGAAGAACACTATATTCCCAAGAGACCCAGTACTTC. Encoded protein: CSARRTLYSQETQYF.

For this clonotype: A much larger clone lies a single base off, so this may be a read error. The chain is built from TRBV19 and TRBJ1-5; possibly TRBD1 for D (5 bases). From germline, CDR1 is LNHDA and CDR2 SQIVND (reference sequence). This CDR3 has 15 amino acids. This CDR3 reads CACRNPTVSNQPQHF. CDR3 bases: TGTGCCTGTAGGAACCCGACAGTTAGCAATCAGCCCCAGCATTTT.

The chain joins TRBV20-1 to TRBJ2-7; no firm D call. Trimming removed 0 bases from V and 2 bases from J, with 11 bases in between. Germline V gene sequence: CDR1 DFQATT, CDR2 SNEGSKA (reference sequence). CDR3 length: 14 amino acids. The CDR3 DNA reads TGCAGTGCTAGAGATCCAGCAGCGCCCTACGAGCAGTACTTC. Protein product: CSARDPAAPYEQYF.

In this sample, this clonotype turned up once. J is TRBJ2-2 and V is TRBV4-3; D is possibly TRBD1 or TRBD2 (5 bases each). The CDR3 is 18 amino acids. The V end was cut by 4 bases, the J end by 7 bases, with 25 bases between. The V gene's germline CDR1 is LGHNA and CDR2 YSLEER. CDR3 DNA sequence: TGCGCCAGCAGCCCAAGTGGCAGGCCGCGAGGGGATTTCGGGGAGCTGTTTTTT. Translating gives CASSPSGRPRGDFGELFF.

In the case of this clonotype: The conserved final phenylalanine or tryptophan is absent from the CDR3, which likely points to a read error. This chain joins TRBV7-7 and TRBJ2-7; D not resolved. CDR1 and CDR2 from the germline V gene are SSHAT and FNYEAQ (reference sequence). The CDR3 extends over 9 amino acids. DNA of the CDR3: TGTGCTAGCCCCTACGAGCAGTACCTC. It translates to CASPYEQYL.